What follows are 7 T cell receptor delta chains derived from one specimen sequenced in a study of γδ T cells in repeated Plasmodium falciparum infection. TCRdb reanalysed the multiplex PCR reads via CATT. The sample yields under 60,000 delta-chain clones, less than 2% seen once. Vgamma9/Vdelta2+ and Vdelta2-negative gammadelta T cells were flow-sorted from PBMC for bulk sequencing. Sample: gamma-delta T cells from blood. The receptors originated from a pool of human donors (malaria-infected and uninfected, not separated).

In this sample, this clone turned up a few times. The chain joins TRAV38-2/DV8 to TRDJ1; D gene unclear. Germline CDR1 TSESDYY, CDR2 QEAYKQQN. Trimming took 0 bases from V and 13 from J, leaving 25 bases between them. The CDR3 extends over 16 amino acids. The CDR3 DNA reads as TGTGCTTATAGGAGCGCTCCCCGGTTTTTTTTGGGTGGACACATCTTT. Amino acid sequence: CAYRSAPRFFLGGHIF.

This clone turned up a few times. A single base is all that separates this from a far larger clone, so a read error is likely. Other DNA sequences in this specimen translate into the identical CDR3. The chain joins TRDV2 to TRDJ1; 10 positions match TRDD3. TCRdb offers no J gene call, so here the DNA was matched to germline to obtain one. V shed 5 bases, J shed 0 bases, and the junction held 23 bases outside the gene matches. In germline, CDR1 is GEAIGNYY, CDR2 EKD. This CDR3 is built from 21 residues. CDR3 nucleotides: TGTGCCTGTGTAAGGTTACCGGAACACAAGGGGGATACGGGGTACACCGATAAACTCATCTTT. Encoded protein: CACVRLPEHKGDTGYTDKLIF.

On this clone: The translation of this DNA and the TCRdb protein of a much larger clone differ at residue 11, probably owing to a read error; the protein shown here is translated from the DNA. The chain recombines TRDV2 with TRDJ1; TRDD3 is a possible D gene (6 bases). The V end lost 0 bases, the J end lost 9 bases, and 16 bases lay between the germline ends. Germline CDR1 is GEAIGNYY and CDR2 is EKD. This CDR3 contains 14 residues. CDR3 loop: CACDTWGLPDELIF. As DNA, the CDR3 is TGTGCCTGTGACACCTGGGGGCTACCGGATGAACTCATCTTT.

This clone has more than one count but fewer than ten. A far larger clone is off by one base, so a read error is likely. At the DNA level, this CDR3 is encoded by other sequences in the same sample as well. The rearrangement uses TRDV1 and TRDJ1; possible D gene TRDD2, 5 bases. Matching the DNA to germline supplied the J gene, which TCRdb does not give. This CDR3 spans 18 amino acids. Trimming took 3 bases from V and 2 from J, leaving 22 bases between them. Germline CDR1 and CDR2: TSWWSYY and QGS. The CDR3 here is CALGELRSPTPGTDKLIF. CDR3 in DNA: TGTGCTCTTGGGGAGCTTCGGTCCCCTACTCCGGGTACCGATAAACTCATCTTT.

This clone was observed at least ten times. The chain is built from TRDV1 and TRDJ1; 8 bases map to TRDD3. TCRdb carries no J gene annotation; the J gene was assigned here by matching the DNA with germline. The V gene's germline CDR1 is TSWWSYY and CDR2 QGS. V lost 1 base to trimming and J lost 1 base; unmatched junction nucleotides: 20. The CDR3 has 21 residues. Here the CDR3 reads CALGERRSNCLLGVITDKLIF. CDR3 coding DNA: TGTGCTCTTGGGGAACGTCGATCTAATTGCCTACTGGGGGTCATCACCGATAAACTCATCTTT.

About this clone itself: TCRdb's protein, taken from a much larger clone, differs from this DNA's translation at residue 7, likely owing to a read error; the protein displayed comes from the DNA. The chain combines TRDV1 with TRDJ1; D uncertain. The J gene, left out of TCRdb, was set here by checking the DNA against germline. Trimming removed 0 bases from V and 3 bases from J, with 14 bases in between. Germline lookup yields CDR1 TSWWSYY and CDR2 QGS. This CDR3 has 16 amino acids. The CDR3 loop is CALGELNTGTADKLIF. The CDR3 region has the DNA TGTGCTCTTGGGGAACTAAACACCGGGACGGCCGATAAACTCATCTTT.

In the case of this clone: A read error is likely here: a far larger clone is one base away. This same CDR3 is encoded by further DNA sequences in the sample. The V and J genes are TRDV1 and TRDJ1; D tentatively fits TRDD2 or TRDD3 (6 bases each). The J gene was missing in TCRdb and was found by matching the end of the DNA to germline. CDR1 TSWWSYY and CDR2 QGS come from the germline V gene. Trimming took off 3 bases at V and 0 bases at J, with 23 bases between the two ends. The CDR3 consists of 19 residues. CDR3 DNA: TGTGCTCTTGGGGACCCCTATCCTACAGCCTGGGGATACACCGATAAACTCATCTTT. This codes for CALGDPYPTAWGYTDKLIF.